One and the same sample provided the 15 T cell receptor beta chains below, sequenced in a study of cytomegalovirus exposure and HLA in healthy donors. The PCR ran on 60 Vbeta and 13 Jbeta primers. Here immunoSEQ multiplex PCR was the method, and the copy in TCRdb shows in-frame clones only, minus some. The data contain around 130,000 clones, about three quarters of them singletons. Material for sequencing was PBMCs. These receptors were taken from a woman aged 35 to 49 in good health and CMV-seronegative.

The rearrangement links TRBV7-2 to TRBJ2-5; 7 bases match TRBD2. The junction had 13 bases not matched to a gene; V was cut back by 5 bases and J by 4 bases. This CDR3 has 16 amino acids. Per the germline V gene, CDR1 is SGHTA and CDR2 is FQGNSA. CDR3 residues: CASSIFLAGERETQYF. CDR3 in DNA: TGTGCCAGCAGCATATTCCTCGCGGGAGAGCGAGAGACCCAGTACTTC.

The chain has TRBV27 and TRBJ2-1; 9 nucleotides line up with TRBD2. This CDR3 has 18 residues. V trimming: 6 bases; J trimming: 7 bases; junction bases outside the gene matches: 19. CDR1 and CDR2 (germline): MNHEY, SMNVEV (reference sequence). CDR3 nucleotide sequence: TGTGCCAGCAGCCCCGGCCGTAGTGCCGGGACTAGCCCGAATGAGCAGTTCTTC. Translating it yields CASSPGRSAGTSPNEQFF.

The chain uses TRBV9 and TRBJ2-2, with 8 bases aligning to TRBD1. Germline trimming cut 4 bases from V and 5 bases from J; bases unmatched to any gene: 7. The CDR3 length is 15 residues. Germline V gives CDR1 SGDLS, CDR2 YYNGEE. CDR3 amino acids: CASSSRDRPTGELFF. In DNA form, the CDR3 reads TGTGCCAGCAGCAGTCGGGACAGGCCAACCGGGGAGCTGTTTTTT.

The chain is built from TRBV5-1 and TRBJ1-1; D may be TRBD1 (5 bases). The germline V gene encodes CDR1 SGHRS and CDR2 YFSETQ. This CDR3 contains 15 residues. With 1 base removed from V and 6 bases from J, the gap between germline ends came to 16 bases. The CDR3 sequence is CASSLIGGGGAEAFF. The CDR3 bases are TGCGCCAGCAGCTTGATTGGGGGGGGAGGCGCTGAAGCTTTCTTT.

V and J are TRBV7-2 and TRBJ1-4; 7 positions agree with TRBD1. This CDR3 has 15 residues. Germline trimming cut 5 bases from V and 1 base from J; bases unmatched to any gene: 4. Germline-derived CDR1 and CDR2 are SGHTA and FQGNSA. CDR3 nucleotide sequence: TGTGCCAGCAGCGCGACAGGGTTAACTAATGAAAAACTGTTTTTT. It encodes CASSATGLTNEKLFF.

This clone appeared once. The rearrangement links TRBV28 to TRBJ2-1; maybe TRBD2 (6 bases). There are 16 residues in the CDR3. Trimming cost V 3 bases and J 9 bases, with 21 bases left between them. Germline CDR1 MDHEN, CDR2 SYDVKM. The CDR3 coding sequence is TGTGCCAGCAGTTTCCCGACTAGTCCCTCGCCCGGTGAGCAGTTCTTC. It codes for CASSFPTSPSPGEQFF.

The V call is TRBV7-2, the J call TRBJ2-5; TRBD1 is a possible D gene (5 bases). The CDR3 runs 13 residues. CDR1 and CDR2 (germline): SGHTA, FQGNSA. Trimming took off 1 base at V and 5 bases at J, with 8 bases between the two ends. CDR3 residues: CASSLDRRETQYF. The CDR3 bases are TGTGCCAGCAGCTTAGACAGGCGTGAGACCCAGTACTTC.

The rearrangement joins TRBV29-1 to TRBJ2-1; 11 nucleotides agree with TRBD2. Trimming at V came to 6 bases and at J to 4 bases, leaving 5 bases not matched to a gene. The CDR3 extends over 14 amino acids. Per germline, CDR1 SQVTM and CDR2 ANQGSEA. The CDR3 reads CSVISGRVYNEQFF. In DNA, the CDR3 is TGCAGCGTGATTAGCGGGAGGGTTTACAATGAGCAGTTCTTC.

This clone was observed a handful of times. V is TRBV2 and J is TRBJ1-2, with TRBD1 as a possible D gene (6 bases). Between the trimmed V and J ends, which lost 4 bases and 6 bases, there was a span of 12 bases. Germline lookup yields CDR1 SNHLY and CDR2 FYNNEI. The CDR3 runs 13 residues. CDR3 nucleotide sequence: TGTGCCAGCAGTGGGACAGTGAATCATGGCTACACCTTC. This encodes CASSGTVNHGYTF.

The chain links TRBV27 to TRBJ2-7, with 9 bases matching TRBD2. J lost 6 bases, V lost 4 bases, and 7 bases had no gene match. Germline lookup yields CDR1 MNHEY and CDR2 SMNVEV (reference sequence). This CDR3 region has 14 residues. The CDR3 sequence is CASSSGTSYAEQYF. The CDR3 DNA reads as TGTGCCAGCAGTTCCGGGACTAGCTACGCCGAGCAGTACTTC.

The chain recombines TRBV5-1 with TRBJ2-3; 8 bases match TRBD2. The germline CDR1 and CDR2 sequences are SGHRS and YFSETQ. V lost 0 bases, J lost 1 base, and 4 bases stayed unmatched. The CDR3 is 16 residues long. CDR3 bases: TGCGCCAGCAGCTTGGGCATACTAGCGGGCACAGATACGCAGTATTTT. Translation: CASSLGILAGTDTQYF.

The V call is TRBV19, the J call TRBJ2-3; TRBD1 agrees at 12 bases. V dropped 8 bases and J dropped 4; count of bases not matched to a gene: 10. Looked up from germline, CDR1 is LNHDA and CDR2 is SQIVND (reference sequence). This CDR3 is 16 amino acids long. CDR3 in amino acids: CASGRAGTGGADTQYF. CDR3 in DNA: TGTGCCAGTGGCCGGGCGGGGACAGGGGGCGCAGATACGCAGTATTTT.

The chain recombines TRBV7-2 with TRBJ2-5, with D maybe TRBD2 (6 bases). The CDR3 runs 16 residues. Germline CDR1 and CDR2: SGHTA and FQGNSA. Trimming took 1 base from V and 11 from J, leaving 23 bases between them. CDR3 sequence reads: CASSLVGLEDWGEQYF. CDR3 DNA: TGTGCCAGCAGCTTAGTGGGCCTAGAGGATTGGGGGGAGCAGTACTTC.

The chain has TRBV12-5 and TRBJ1-1; D may be TRBD1 (6 bases). There are 14 residues in the CDR3. Germline loops: CDR1 LGHNT, CDR2 FRNRAP. The V gene lost 6 bases and the J gene lost 0 bases, with 11 bases spanning the gap. The chain's CDR3 is CASGPDSLNTEAFF. The DNA of the CDR3 is TGTGCTAGTGGCCCGGACAGCCTGAACACTGAAGCTTTCTTT.

The genes are TRBV29-1 and TRBJ1-1; D unresolved. CDR1 and CDR2 from the germline V gene are SQVTM and ANQGSEA. The CDR3 length is 13 residues. V was trimmed by 4 bases and J by 1 base, leaving 10 bases between them. The CDR3, as DNA: TGCAGCGTTGTTTCCCAGGCGAACACTGAAGCTTTCTTT. Protein: CSVVSQANTEAFF.